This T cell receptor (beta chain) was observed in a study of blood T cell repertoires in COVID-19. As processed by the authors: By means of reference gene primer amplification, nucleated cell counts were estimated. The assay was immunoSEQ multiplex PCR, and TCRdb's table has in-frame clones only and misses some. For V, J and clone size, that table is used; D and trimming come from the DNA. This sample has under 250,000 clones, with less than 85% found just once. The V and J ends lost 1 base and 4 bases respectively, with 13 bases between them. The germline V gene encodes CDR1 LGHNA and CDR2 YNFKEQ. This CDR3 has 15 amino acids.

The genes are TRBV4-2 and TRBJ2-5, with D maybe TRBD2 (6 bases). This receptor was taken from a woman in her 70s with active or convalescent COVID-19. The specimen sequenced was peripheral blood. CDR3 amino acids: CASSQAAEGRETQYF. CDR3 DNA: TGTGCCAGCAGCCAAGCGGCGGAGGGCCGAGAGACCCAGTACTTC.